This T cell receptor beta chain emerged from a study of post-analysis software for immune sequencing data. Study-wide background: The patients showed relapsing-remitting, secondary progressive and progressive-relapsing multiple sclerosis courses.

The germline V gene encodes CDR1 MDHEN and CDR2 SYDVKM. This CDR3 spans 20 amino acids. Trimming removed 4 bases from V and 1 base from J; junction bases left unmatched: 18. Unique molecular identifiers were present in the TCR beta cDNA libraries. A single record per CDR3 protein comes from TCRdb applying MiXCR to the PCR reads. Seen here are approximately 400,000 distinct CDR3 sequences, less than 40% observed once, and the top ten hold roughly 12%. This clonotype was picked up many times. Its antigen is not known. Overall study findings and caveats: The normalized Chao1 diversity of multiple sclerosis patients was significantly lower than that of controls. Included in a set of several TRBV segments more frequent in patients than controls were TRBV5-6, TRBV5-1 and TRBV20-1.

Sequencing was done on a sample of blood. The TCR originated in a girl aged 5 to 17 with multiple sclerosis. The rearrangement uses TRBV28 and TRBJ2-3; 9 nucleotides line up with TRBD2. The CDR3 sequence is CASSWLANSGGPLGTDTQYF. CDR3 coding DNA: TGTGCCAGCAGTTGGCTGGCTAATAGCGGGGGACCCCTTGGCACAGATACGCAGTATTTT. Full variable domain (outside the CDR3, taken from reference TRBV28 and TRBJ2-3): DVKVTQSSRYLVKRTGEKVFLECVQDMDHENMFWYRQDPGLGLRLIYFSYDVKMKEKGDIPEGYSVSREKKERFSLILESASTNQTSMYLCASSWLANSGGPLGTDTQYFGPGTRLTVL.